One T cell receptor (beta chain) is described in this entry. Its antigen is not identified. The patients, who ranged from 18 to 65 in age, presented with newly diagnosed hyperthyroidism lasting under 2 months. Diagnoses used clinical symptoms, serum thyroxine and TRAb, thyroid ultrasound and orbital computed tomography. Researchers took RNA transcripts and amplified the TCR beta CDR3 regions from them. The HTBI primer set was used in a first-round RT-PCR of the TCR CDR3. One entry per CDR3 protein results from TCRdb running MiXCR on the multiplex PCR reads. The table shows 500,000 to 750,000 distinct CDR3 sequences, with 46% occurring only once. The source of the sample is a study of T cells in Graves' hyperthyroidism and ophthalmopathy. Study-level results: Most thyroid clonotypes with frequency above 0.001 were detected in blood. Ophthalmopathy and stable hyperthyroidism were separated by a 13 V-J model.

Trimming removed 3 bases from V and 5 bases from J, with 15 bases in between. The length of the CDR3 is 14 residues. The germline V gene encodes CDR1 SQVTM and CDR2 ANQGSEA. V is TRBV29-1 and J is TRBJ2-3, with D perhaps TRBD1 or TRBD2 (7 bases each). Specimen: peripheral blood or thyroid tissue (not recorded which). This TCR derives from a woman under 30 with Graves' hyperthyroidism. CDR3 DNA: TGCAGCGTTGAGGCAGGGGGAGGGGGAGATACGCAGTATTTT. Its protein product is CSVEAGGGGDTQYF.